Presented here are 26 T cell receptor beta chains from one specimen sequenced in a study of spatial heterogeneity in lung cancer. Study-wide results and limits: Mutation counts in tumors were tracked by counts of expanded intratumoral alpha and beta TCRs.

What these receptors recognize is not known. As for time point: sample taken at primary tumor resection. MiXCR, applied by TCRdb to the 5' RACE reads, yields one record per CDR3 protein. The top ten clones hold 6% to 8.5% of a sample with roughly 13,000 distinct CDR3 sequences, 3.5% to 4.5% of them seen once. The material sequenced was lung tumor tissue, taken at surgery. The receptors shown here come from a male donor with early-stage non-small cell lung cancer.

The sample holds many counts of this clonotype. The CDR3 DNA sequence: TGCAGTGCTAGACCCTTGCAGGGGCGCTCCTACGAGCAGTACTTC. Its protein is CSARPLQGRSYEQYF. This chain joins TRBV20-1 and TRBJ2-7; D perhaps matches TRBD1 (6 bases). There are 15 residues in the CDR3. Germline CDR1 is DFQATT and CDR2 is SNEGSKA (reference sequence). Trimming removed 2 bases from V and 0 bases from J, with 14 bases in between.

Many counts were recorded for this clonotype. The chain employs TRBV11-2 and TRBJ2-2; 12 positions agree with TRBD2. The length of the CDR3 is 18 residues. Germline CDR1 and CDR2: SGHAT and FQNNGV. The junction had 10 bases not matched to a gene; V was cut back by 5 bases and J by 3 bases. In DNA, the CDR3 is TGTGCCAGCAGCGCAACCCCTGGACTAGCGGGATACACCGGGGAGCTGTTTTTT. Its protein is CASSATPGLAGYTGELFF.

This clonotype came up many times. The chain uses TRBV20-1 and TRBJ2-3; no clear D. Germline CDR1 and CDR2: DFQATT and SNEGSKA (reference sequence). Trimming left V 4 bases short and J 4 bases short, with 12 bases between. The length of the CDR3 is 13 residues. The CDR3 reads CSATRTAADTQYF. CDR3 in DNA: TGCAGTGCTACCCGGACGGCTGCAGATACGCAGTATTTT.

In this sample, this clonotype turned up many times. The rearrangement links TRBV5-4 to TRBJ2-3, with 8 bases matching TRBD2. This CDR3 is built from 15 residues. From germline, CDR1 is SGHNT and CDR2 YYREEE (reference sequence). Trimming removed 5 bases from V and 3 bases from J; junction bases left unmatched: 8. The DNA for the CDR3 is TGTGCCAGCAGGCGCCGGGAGGGCAGGACAGATACGCAGTATTTT. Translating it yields CASRRREGRTDTQYF.

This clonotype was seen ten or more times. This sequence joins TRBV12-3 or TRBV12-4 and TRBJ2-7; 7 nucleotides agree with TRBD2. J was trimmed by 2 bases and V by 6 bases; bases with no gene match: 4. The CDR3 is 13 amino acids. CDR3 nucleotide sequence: TGTGCCAGCAGCTCCACTAGCGCCTACGAGCAGTACTTC. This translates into CASSSTSAYEQYF.

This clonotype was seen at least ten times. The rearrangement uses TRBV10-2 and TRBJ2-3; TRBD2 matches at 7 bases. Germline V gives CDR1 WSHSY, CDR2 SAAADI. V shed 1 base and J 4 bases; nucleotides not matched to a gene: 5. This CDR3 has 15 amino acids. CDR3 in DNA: TGCGCCAGCAGTGAGTTTAGGACTAGTTCAGATACGCAGTATTTT. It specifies CASSEFRTSSDTQYF.

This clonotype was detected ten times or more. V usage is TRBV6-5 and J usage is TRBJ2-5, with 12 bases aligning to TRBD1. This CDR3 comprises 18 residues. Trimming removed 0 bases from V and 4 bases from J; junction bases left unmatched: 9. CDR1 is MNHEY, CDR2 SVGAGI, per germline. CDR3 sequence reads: CASSYSMMGQGARETQYF. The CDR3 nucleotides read TGTGCCAGCAGTTACTCGATGATGGGACAGGGGGCGAGAGAGACCCAGTACTTC.

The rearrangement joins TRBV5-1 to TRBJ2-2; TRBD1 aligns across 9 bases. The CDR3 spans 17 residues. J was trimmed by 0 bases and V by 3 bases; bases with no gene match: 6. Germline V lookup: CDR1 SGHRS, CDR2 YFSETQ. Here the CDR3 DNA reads TGCGCCAGCAGCTCTCGGACAGGGGCGACGAACACCGGGGAGCTGTTTTTT. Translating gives CASSSRTGATNTGELFF.

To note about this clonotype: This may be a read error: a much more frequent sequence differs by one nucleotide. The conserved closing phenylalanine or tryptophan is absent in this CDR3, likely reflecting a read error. The CDR3 DNA reads TGCAGTGCTACCTGGACAGGGCAAGAGACCCAGTACTTA. Its protein product is CSATWTGQETQYL. The chain is built from TRBV20-1 and TRBJ2-5; 8 bases are a match to TRBD1. Germline CDR1 DFQATT, CDR2 SNEGSKA (reference sequence). This CDR3 is 13 amino acids long. With V trimmed by 4 bases and J by 2 bases, 3 bases remained unmatched.

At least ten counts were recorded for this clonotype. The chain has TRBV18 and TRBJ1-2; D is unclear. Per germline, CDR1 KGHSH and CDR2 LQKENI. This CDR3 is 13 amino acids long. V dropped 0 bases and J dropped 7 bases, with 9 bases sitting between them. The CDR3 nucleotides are TGTGCCAGCTCACCACCCACAGATTTTGGCTACACCTTC. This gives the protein CASSPPTDFGYTF. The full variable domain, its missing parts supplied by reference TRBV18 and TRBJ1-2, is NAGVMQNPRHLVRRRGQEARLRCSPMKGHSHVYWYRQLPEEGLKFMVYLQKENIIDESGMPKERFSAEFPKEGPSILRIQQVVRGDSAAYFCASSPPTDFGYTFGSGTRLTVV.

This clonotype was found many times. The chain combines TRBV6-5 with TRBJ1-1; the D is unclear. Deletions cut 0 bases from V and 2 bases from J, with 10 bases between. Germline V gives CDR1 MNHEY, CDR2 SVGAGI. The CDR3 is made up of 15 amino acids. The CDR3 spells CASSYSLSLNTEAFF. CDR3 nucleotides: TGTGCCAGCAGTTACTCGCTCTCCCTAAACACTGAAGCTTTCTTT.

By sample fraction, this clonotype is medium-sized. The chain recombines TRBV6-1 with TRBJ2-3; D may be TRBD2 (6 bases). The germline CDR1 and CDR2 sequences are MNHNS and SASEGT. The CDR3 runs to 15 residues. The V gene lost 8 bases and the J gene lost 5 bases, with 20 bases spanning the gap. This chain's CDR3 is CASLTGTGVLDTQYF. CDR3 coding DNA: TGTGCCAGCCTAACCGGTACGGGGGTGCTAGATACGCAGTATTTT.

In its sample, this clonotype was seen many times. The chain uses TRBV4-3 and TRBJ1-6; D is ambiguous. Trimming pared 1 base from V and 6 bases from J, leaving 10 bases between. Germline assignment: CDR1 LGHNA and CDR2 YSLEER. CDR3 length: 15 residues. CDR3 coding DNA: TGCGCCAGCAGCCAAGTCCTGGGTCTTAATTCACCCCTCCACTTT. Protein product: CASSQVLGLNSPLHF.

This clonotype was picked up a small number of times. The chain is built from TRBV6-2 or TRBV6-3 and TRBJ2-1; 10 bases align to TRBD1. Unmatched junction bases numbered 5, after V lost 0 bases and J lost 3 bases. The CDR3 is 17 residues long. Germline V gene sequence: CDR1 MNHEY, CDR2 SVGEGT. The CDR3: CASSYSTGQGHYNEQFF. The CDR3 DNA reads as TGTGCCAGCAGTTACTCAACGGGACAGGGGCACTACAATGAGCAGTTCTTC.

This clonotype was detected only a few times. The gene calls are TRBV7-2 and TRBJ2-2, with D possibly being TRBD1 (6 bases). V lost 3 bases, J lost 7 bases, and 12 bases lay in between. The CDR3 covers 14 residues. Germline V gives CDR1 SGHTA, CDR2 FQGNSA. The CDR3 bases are TGTGCCAGCAGCTTTCCGACAGGTCACGGGGAGCTGTTTTTT. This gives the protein CASSFPTGHGELFF.

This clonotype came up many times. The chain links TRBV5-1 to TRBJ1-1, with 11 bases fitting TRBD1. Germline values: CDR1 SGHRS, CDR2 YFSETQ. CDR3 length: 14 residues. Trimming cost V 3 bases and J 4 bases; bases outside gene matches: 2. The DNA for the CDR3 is TGCGCCAGCAGCTGGGACAGGGGGATCACTGAAGCTTTCTTT. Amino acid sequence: CASSWDRGITEAFF.

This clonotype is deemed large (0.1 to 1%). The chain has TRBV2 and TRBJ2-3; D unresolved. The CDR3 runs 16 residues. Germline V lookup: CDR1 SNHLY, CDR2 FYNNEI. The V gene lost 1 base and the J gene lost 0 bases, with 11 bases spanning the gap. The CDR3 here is CASSEDTPSSTDTQYF. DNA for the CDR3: TGTGCCAGCAGTGAAGACACACCATCTAGCACAGATACGCAGTATTTT. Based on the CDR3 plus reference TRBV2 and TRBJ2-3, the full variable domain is EPEVTQTPSHQVTQMGQEVILRCVPISNHLYFYWYRQILGQKVEFLVSFYNNEISEKSEIFDDQFSVERPDGSNFTLKIRSTKLEDSAMYFCASSEDTPSSTDTQYFGPGTRLTVL.

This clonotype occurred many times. CDR3 DNA sequence: TGTGCCAGCAGGTCTAGCGGTACGTTAGGTACGCAGTATTTT. Amino acids: CASRSSGTLGTQYF. This sequence joins TRBV12-3 or TRBV12-4 and TRBJ2-3; the match to TRBD2 covers 7 bases. The CDR3 length is 14 residues. Losses at the gene ends were 6 bases for V and 8 bases for J; bases not matched to a gene: 11.

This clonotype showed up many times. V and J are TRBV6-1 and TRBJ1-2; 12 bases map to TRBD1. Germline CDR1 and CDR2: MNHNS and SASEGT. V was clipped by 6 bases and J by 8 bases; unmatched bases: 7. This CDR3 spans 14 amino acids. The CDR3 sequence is CASRGTGGARGYTF. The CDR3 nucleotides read TGTGCCAGCAGGGGGACAGGGGGCGCGAGAGGCTACACCTTC.

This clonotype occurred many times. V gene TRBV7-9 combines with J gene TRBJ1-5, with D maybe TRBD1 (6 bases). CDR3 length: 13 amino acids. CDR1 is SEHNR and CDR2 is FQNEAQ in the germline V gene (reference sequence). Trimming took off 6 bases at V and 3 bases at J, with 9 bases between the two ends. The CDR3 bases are TGTGCCAGCAGTCGGACAGACAATCAGCCCCAGCATTTT. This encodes CASSRTDNQPQHF.

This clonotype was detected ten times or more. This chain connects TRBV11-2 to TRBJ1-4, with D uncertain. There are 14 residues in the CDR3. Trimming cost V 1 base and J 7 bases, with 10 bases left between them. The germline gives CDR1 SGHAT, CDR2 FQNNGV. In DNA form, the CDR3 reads TGTGCCAGCAGCTTAGGTGGTTCGAGTGAAAAACTGTTTTTT. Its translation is CASSLGGSSEKLFF.

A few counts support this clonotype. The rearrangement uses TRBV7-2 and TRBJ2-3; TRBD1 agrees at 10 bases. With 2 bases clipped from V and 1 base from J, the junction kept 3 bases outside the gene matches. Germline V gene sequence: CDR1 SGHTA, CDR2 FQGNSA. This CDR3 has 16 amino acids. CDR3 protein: CASSLWGTGGTDTQYF. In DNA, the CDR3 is TGTGCCAGCAGCTTATGGGGGACAGGGGGCACAGATACGCAGTATTTT.

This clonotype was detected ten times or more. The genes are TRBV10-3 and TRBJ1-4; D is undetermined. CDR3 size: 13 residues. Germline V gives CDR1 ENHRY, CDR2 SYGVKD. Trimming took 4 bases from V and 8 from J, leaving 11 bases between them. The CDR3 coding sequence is TGTGCCATCAGTGGCGACCGTGGGGAAAAACTGTTTTTT. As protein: CAISGDRGEKLFF.

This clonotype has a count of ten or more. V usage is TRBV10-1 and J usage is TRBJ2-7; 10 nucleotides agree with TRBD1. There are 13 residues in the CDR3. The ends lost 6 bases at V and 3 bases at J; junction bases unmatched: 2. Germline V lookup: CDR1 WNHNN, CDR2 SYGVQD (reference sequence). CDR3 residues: CASSRDRGYEQYF. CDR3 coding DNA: TGCGCCAGCAGCCGGGACAGGGGCTACGAGCAGTACTTC.

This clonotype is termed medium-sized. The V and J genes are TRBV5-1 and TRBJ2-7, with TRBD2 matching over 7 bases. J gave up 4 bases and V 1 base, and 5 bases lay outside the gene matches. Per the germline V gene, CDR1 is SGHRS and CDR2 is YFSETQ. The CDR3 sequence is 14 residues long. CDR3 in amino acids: CASSLTAGPYEQYF. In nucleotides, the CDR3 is TGCGCCAGCAGCTTGACAGCGGGACCTTACGAGCAGTACTTC.

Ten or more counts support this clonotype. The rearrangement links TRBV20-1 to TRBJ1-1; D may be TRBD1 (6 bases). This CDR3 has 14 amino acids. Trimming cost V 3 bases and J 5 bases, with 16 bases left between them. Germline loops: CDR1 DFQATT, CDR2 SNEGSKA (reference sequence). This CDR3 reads CSARAAGAGTEAFF. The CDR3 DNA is TGCAGTGCTAGGGCGGCGGGGGCTGGGACTGAAGCTTTCTTT.